The clone carrying this TCR beta chain was seen a single time. The trim removed 8 bases at V and 5 bases at J, leaving 18 bases unmatched. The CDR3 has 17 amino acids. CDR1 is SGHVS, CDR2 FNYEAQ, per germline. This specimen comes from a study of blood T cell repertoires in COVID-19. Study context: The United States, Italy and Spain supplied acute and convalescent COVID-19 samples. Sources were T cells, B-cell-depleted T cells, or PBMCs; the material itself was cDNA or gDNA.

In the study's own analysis: Counts of nucleated cells, estimated from reference gene primer amplification, were obtained. The protocol was immunoSEQ multiplex PCR, while the TCRdb copy is restricted to in-frame clones and leaves out a portion. V, J and clone size were drawn from that table, and D and trimming were deduced from the DNA. The sample consists of 290,000 or so clones, roughly 85% of them appearing once. This sequence joins TRBV7-6 and TRBJ2-1, with TRBD2 matching 7 bases. Sequencing was carried out using peripheral blood. The clonotype comes from a man aged 45-60 years with active or convalescent COVID-19. The CDR3 DNA reads as TGTGCCAGCGGGGCCGCGGGAGTTTTTCGCGGGAACAATGAGCAGTTCTTC. It encodes CASGAAGVFRGNNEQFF. Together with reference TRBV7-6 and TRBJ2-1, the CDR3 gives the full variable domain: GAGVSQSPRYKVTKRGQDVALRCDPISGHVSLYWYRQALGQGPEFLTYFNYEAQQDKSGLPNDRFSAERPEGSISTLTIQRTEQRDSAMYRCASGAAGVFRGNNEQFFGPGTRLTVL.